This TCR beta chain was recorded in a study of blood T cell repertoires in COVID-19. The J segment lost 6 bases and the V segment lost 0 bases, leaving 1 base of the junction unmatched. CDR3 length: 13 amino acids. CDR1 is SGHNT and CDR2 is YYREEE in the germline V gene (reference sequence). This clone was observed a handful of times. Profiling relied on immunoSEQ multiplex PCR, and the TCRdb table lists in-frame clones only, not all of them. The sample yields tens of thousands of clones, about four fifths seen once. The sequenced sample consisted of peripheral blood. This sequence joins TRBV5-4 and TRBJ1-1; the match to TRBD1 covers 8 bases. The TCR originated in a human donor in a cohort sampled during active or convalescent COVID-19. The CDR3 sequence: CASSLAGGAEAFF. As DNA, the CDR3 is TGTGCCAGCAGCTTGGCAGGGGGCGCTGAAGCTTTCTTT.